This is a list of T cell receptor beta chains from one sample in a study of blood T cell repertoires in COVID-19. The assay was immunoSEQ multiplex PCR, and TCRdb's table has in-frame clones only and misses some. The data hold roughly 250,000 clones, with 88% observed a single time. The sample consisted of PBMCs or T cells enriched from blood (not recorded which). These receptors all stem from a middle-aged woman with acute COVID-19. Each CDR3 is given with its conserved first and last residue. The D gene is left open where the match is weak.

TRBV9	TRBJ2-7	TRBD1	CASSVGQGAPYEQYF
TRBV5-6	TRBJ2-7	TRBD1	CASSWGQGIYEQYF
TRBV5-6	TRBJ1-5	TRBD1	CASSVSPPRTGYSNQPQHF
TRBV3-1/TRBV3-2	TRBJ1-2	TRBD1	CASSQELQGAADGYTF
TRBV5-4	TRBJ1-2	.	CASSPDRILYGYTF
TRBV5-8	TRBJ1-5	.	CASSPGHQNGQPQHF
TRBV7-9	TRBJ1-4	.	CASTYRFGRGGTNEKLFF
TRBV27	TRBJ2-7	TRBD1	CASSHRDRDYEQYF
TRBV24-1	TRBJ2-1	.	CATSESPSNNRVNEQFF
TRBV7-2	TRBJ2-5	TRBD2	CASSLKVPASGSGETQYF
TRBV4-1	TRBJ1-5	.	CASRAGWGQPQHF
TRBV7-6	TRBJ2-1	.	CASSFTGVESNEQFF
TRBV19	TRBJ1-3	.	CASSIDLRSAGNTIYF
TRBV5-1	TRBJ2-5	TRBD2	CASSEFASGSQETQYF
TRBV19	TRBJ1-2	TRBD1	CASSIRTGAYGYTF
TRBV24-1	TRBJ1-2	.	CATSEQGNYGYTF
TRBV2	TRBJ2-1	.	CASSRDSYNEQFF
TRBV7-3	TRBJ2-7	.	CASSSDREGEQYF
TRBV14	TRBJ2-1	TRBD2	CASSLPASGRAVDEQFF
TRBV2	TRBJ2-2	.	CASNRGSDTGELFF
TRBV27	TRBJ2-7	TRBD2	CASSLRPTSDTYYSYEQYF
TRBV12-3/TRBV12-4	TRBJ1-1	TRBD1	CASSRGPSTEAFF
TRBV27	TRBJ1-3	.	CASSPRVSSGNTIYF
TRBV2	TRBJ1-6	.	CASNLAGASETSPLHF
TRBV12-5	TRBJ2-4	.	CASGRTKNIQYF
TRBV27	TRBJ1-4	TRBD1	CASSPQKGTDVEKLFF
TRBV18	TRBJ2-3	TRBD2	CASSDRGTSGPGRRADTQYF
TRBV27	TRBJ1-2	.	CASSLTPAQGANYGYTF
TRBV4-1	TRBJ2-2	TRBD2	CASSQFGGGRNTGELFF
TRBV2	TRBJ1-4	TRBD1	CASSIRPPGQSATNEKLFF
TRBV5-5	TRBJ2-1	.	CASSLDGGGWDEQFF
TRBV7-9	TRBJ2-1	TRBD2	CASSFPSGRRNEQFF
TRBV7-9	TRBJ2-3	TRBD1	CASNRDRVRSDTQYF
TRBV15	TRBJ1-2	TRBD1	CATSSRGLDGYTF
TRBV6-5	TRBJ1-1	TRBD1	CASTYRGRGTEAFF
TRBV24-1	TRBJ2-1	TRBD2	CATSDPTSGGYNEQFF
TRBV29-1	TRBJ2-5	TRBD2	CSVEEGGRETQYF
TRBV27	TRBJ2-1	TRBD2	CASSLGGTSGSEQFF
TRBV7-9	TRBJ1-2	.	CASSVTGSGGYTF
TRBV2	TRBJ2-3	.	CASSREIGTDTQYF
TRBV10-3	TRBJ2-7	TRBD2	CAIRPTSGGYEQYF
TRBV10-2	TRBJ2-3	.	CASRAGTDTQYF
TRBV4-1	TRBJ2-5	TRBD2	CASSQERREGGETQYF
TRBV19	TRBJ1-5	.	CATKYSPAIFNQPQHF
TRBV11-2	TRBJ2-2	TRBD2	CASSLGVLAGAGELFF
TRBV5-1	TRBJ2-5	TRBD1	CASSFTTGGETQYF
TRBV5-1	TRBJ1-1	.	CASSQQSWDTEAFF
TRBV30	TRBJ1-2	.	CAWSVLYAGNYGYTF
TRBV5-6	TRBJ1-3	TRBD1	CASSTSTGPGNTIYF
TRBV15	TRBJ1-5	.	CATSGPKDNSNQPQHF
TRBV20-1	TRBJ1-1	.	CSASTSTRNTEAFF
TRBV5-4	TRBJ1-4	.	CASSMTGDNEKLFF
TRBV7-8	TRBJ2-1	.	CASSYGSSYNEQFF
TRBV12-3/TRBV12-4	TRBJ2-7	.	CASSLVATYEQYF
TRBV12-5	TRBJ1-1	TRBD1	CASGLALPRTGRTEAFF
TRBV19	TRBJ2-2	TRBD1	CASVPTGTGHTGELFF
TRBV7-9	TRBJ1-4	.	CASSPDGYNEKLFF